Below, one T cell receptor beta chain is given with its context. Genomic DNA, serving as template, underwent TCR beta VDJ and CDR3 profiling. TCRdb fed the reads into MiXCR, producing one record per CDR3 protein. The repertoire includes about 180,000 distinct CDR3 sequences, about half of them detected once, and 10% to 15% sits in the top ten. The data belong to a study of CD8+CD57+ T cells in acquired aplastic anemia. Study summary: Isolated CD4+ and CD8+ cells, once sorted, yielded DNA averaging roughly 3 ug.

All patients picked for sequencing had shown, by flow cytometry, an expansion of CD8+CD57+ cells. The CDR3 has 14 residues. V shed 6 bases and J 7 bases; nucleotides not matched to a gene: 11. Germline V gene sequence: CDR1 SQVTM, CDR2 ANQGSEA. The gene calls are TRBV29-1 and TRBJ2-7; TRBD1 aligns across 11 bases. Sequenced sample: sorted CD4+, CD8+, or CD8+CD57+ T cells (not recorded which) from PBMCs. The clonotype comes from a human donor with aplastic anemia. CDR3 residues: CSVDPGQGVDEQYF. CDR3 nucleotide sequence: TGCAGCGTCGACCCGGGACAGGGGGTAGATGAGCAGTACTTC.